These 3 T cell receptor beta chains were sequenced from one sample in a study of T cell responses to AZD1222 COVID-19 vaccine. The protocol was immunoSEQ multiplex PCR, while the TCRdb copy is restricted to in-frame clones and leaves out a portion. The sample records 100,000 to 130,000 clones, around nine tenths being singletons. The sequencing here drew on peripheral blood, taken 28 days after the second AZD1222 dose. These receptors were collected from an adult who received the AZD1222 COVID-19 vaccine.

The genes are TRBV2 and TRBJ1-2; possibly TRBD1 for D (6 bases). The CDR3 covers 14 residues. V gave up 5 bases and J gave up 2 bases, with 12 bases separating them. Germline V gives CDR1 SNHLY, CDR2 FYNNEI. The CDR3 region is CASSPRQGNYGYTF. The DNA for the CDR3 is TGTGCCAGCAGTCCGAGGCAGGGGAACTATGGCTACACCTTC. The full variable domain, rest sourced from reference TRBV2 and TRBJ1-2, is EPEVTQTPSHQVTQMGQEVILRCVPISNHLYFYWYRQILGQKVEFLVSFYNNEISEKSEIFDDQFSVERPDGSNFTLKIRSTKLEDSAMYFCASSPRQGNYGYTFGSGTRLTVV.

The chain uses TRBV7-3 and TRBJ2-1, with D perhaps TRBD1 (5 bases). The V end lost 2 bases, the J end lost 7 bases, and 6 bases lay between the germline ends. The CDR3 is made up of 12 amino acids. Germline assignment: CDR1 SGHTA and CDR2 FQGTGA. This CDR3 reads CASSLGANEQFF. Written as DNA, the CDR3 is TGTGCCAGCAGCTTAGGGGCGAATGAGCAGTTCTTC.

This chain joins TRBV25-1 and TRBJ2-3; TRBD1 might be the D (6 bases). This CDR3 region has 14 residues. The V gene's germline CDR1 is MGHDK and CDR2 SYGVNS. The V end was cut by 6 bases, the J end by 0 bases, with 10 bases between. The CDR3 region has the DNA TGTGCCAGCAGAGACAGGATTAGCACAGATACGCAGTATTTT. It is translated as CASRDRISTDTQYF. Supplemented by reference TRBV25-1 and TRBJ2-3, the full variable domain reads EADIYQTPRYLVIGTGKKITLECSQTMGHDKMYWYQQDPGMELHLIHYSYGVNSTEKGDLSSESTVSRIRTEHFPLTLESARPSHTSQYLCASRDRISTDTQYFGPGTRLTVL.